The 19 T cell receptor beta chains below were found in one sample sequenced in a study of shared clonotypes between healthy human individuals. Profiled with immunoSEQ multiplex PCR; TCRdb holds only in-frame clones, not every one. The table has about 2.4 million clones, over 85% seen once; the top ten hold roughly 0.14%. The sequencing sample was made of naive CD4+ T cells sorted from blood. Subset meaning: CD45RA+ positively selected. The receptors here all came from a man in his late teens or twenties in good health.

The genes are TRBV30 and TRBJ1-3; a possible D gene is TRBD1 (5 bases). Per the germline V gene, CDR1 is GTSNPN and CDR2 is SVGIG (reference sequence). The CDR3 is 13 amino acids. V was clipped by 4 bases and J by 5 bases, with 12 bases between them. The chain's CDR3 is CAWTGGARNTIYF. The CDR3 DNA follows: TGTGCCTGGACCGGAGGGGCCCGAAACACCATATATTTT.

The chain joins TRBV9 to TRBJ1-5; D is undetermined. The germline V gene encodes CDR1 SGDLS and CDR2 YYNGEE. CDR3 length equals 14 residues. V gave up 3 bases and J gave up 5 bases, with 12 bases separating them. CDR3: CASSGDAGHQPQHF. DNA for the CDR3: TGTGCCAGCAGCGGAGACGCTGGGCATCAGCCCCAGCATTTT. Complete variable domain (other parts from reference TRBV9 and TRBJ1-5): DSGVTQTPKHLITATGQRVTLRCSPRSGDLSVYWYQQSLDQGLQFLIQYYNGEERAKGNILERFSAQQFPDLHSELNLSSLELGDSALYFCASSGDAGHQPQHFGDGTRLSIL.

V is TRBV5-6 and J is TRBJ2-7; D is possibly TRBD1 or TRBD2 (5 bases each). The CDR3 is 13 amino acids. Germline lookup yields CDR1 SGHDT and CDR2 YYEEEE. Trimming took 5 bases from V and 3 from J, leaving 12 bases between them. The CDR3 region has the DNA TGTGCCAGCAGTTGGGACGGAGTCTACGAGCAGTACTTC. Encoded protein: CASSWDGVYEQYF.

The V and J genes are TRBV19 and TRBJ2-7; D is uncertain. CDR1 and CDR2 (germline): LNHDA, SQIVND (reference sequence). The CDR3 spans 12 residues. V lost 4 bases and J 2 bases, leaving 6 bases between the germline ends. The CDR3 spells CASSTEPYEQYF. In DNA, the CDR3 is TGTGCCAGTAGTACCGAGCCCTACGAGCAGTACTTC. The whole variable domain, filled in from reference TRBV19 and TRBJ2-7, reads DGGITQSPKYLFRKEGQNVTLSCEQNLNHDAMYWYRQDPGQGLRLIYYSQIVNDFQKGDIAEGYSVSREKKESFPLTVTSAQKNPTAFYLCASSTEPYEQYFGPGTRLTVT.

The gene calls are TRBV28 and TRBJ2-5, with D possibly TRBD2 on 5 matching bases. The V and J ends lost 5 bases and 1 base respectively, with 14 bases between them. Germline-derived CDR1 and CDR2 are MDHEN and SYDVKM. CDR3 length equals 15 residues. CDR3 residues: CASSPAGYFQETQYF. The CDR3, as DNA: TGTGCCAGCAGTCCGGCGGGCTACTTCCAAGAGACCCAGTACTTC.

This rearrangement joins TRBV5-8 to TRBJ2-3; D is uncertain. This CDR3 has 14 residues. With 1 base removed from V and 2 bases from J, the gap between germline ends came to 8 bases. Germline CDR1 and CDR2: SGHTS and YDEGEE. CDR3 protein: CASSLRHPTDTQYF. CDR3 nucleotides: TGTGCCAGCAGCTTGAGACACCCCACAGATACGCAGTATTTT.

The chain uses TRBV5-4 and TRBJ2-3, with 7 bases aligning to TRBD2. This CDR3 is 16 amino acids long. Germline loops: CDR1 SGHNT, CDR2 YYREEE (reference sequence). V lost 1 base, J lost 0 bases, and 5 bases stayed unmatched. The CDR3 region has the DNA TGTGCCAGCAGCTTGATCGGGAGGACTAGCACAGATACGCAGTATTTT. Encoded protein: CASSLIGRTSTDTQYF.

This chain links TRBV5-1 with TRBJ2-5, with a possible D match to TRBD1 (5 bases). Germline V gives CDR1 SGHRS, CDR2 YFSETQ. This CDR3 contains 14 residues. Trimming stripped 6 bases from V and 3 bases from J, with 15 bases between. CDR3 bases: TGCGCCAGCAACCTCGACAGCAGAAAAGAGACCCAGTACTTC. Residues: CASNLDSRKETQYF. The full variable domain, completed using reference TRBV5-1 and TRBJ2-5, is KAGVTQTPRYLIKTRGQQVTLSCSPISGHRSVSWYQQTPGQGLQFLFEYFSETQRNKGNFPGRFSGRQFSNSRSEMNVSTLELGDSALYLCASNLDSRKETQYFGPGTRLLVL.

This clone was observed a single time. CDR3 in amino acids: CASSYDRFSYEQYF. Here the CDR3 DNA reads TGTGCCAGCAGCTACGACAGGTTCTCCTACGAGCAGTACTTC. The chain has TRBV7-2 and TRBJ2-7; D is possibly TRBD1 (6 bases). The CDR3 loop spans 14 amino acids. Trimming pared 4 bases from V and 0 bases from J, leaving 10 bases between. In germline, CDR1 is SGHTA, CDR2 FQGNSA.

V usage is TRBV2 and J usage is TRBJ2-7; tentative D call: TRBD1 (7 bases). The CDR3 consists of 15 residues. V lost 7 bases to trimming and J lost 1 base, with 17 bases between them. Germline V CDR1 and CDR2: SNHLY, FYNNEI. CDR3 sequence: CASMTQGGLSYEQYF. The CDR3 DNA is TGTGCCAGCATGACTCAGGGGGGATTATCCTACGAGCAGTACTTC. The entire variable domain, with the rest obtained from reference TRBV2 and TRBJ2-7, is as follows: EPEVTQTPSHQVTQMGQEVILRCVPISNHLYFYWYRQILGQKVEFLVSFYNNEISEKSEIFDDQFSVERPDGSNFTLKIRSTKLEDSAMYFCASMTQGGLSYEQYFGPGTRLTVT.

This rearrangement joins TRBV5-1 to TRBJ2-5, with D uncertain. The end of the DNA fits TRBJ2-7 better, so the J call may be wrong. The length of the CDR3 is 15 residues. Looked up from germline, CDR1 is SGHRS and CDR2 is YFSETQ. The CDR3 loop reads CASSLHGVGAYEQYF. Written as DNA, the CDR3 is TGCGCCAGCAGCTTGCATGGGGTTGGGGCCTACGAGCAGTACTTC.

About this clone itself: Other DNA variants within this sample encode the same CDR3. The chain has TRBV7-6 and TRBJ2-1; D is unclear. This CDR3 is 14 amino acids long. The V end lost 1 base, the J end lost 0 bases, and 4 bases lay between the germline ends. CDR1 and CDR2 from the germline V gene are SGHVS and FNYEAQ. The CDR3 DNA reads as TGTGCCAGCAGCTTAGGCAGCTCCTACAATGAGCAGTTCTTC. This sequence encodes CASSLGSSYNEQFF.

This chain uses TRBV2 with TRBJ1-6; weak D call: TRBD1 (5 bases). Trimming stripped 6 bases from V and 6 bases from J, with 12 bases between. From germline, CDR1 is SNHLY and CDR2 FYNNEI. The length of the CDR3 is 14 residues. The CDR3 region is CASSQGRSNSPLHF. For the CDR3, the DNA is TGTGCCAGCAGCCAGGGACGAAGTAATTCACCCCTCCACTTT.

The CDR3 reads CASSLAGAGTDYGYTF. The CDR3 nucleotides read TGTGCCAGCAGCTTAGCTGGTGCAGGGACCGACTATGGCTACACCTTC. This chain connects TRBV7-9 to TRBJ1-2; TRBD1 is a possible D gene (5 bases). The germline V gene encodes CDR1 SEHNR and CDR2 FQNEAQ (reference sequence). V shed 0 bases and J shed 3 bases, with 14 bases lying between them. This CDR3 region has 16 residues.

This rearrangement joins TRBV5-1 to TRBJ2-5, with 8 bases matching TRBD2. V gave up 4 bases and J gave up 2 bases; unmatched junction bases: 10. The CDR3 consists of 16 residues. Germline V CDR1 and CDR2: SGHRS, YFSETQ. The CDR3 region has the DNA TGCGCCAGCAGCCCGGGCGTGGCGGGGGGACAAGAGACCCAGTACTTC. It codes for CASSPGVAGGQETQYF.

The DNA of the CDR3 is TGTGCCAGCAGCTCGCAGGGTGGCGGCTACGAGCAGTACTTC. Translating gives CASSSQGGGYEQYF. The chain joins TRBV7-9 to TRBJ2-7; maybe TRBD1 (5 bases). This CDR3 is built from 14 residues. Trimming removed 4 bases from V and 3 bases from J, with 13 bases in between. Per germline, CDR1 SEHNR and CDR2 FQNEAQ (reference sequence).

The gene calls are TRBV10-1 and TRBJ1-1; a possible D gene is TRBD1 (6 bases). This CDR3 comprises 13 residues. Germline V gives CDR1 WNHNN, CDR2 SYGVQD (reference sequence). With 3 bases removed from V and 10 bases from J, the gap between germline ends came to 15 bases. DNA for the CDR3: TGCGCCAGCAGTGACCTGTCCGGGGGGCGAGCTTTCTTT. Translated: CASSDLSGGRAFF.

The chain couples TRBV10-3 to TRBJ1-1; D remains ambiguous. Germline values: CDR1 ENHRY, CDR2 SYGVKD. The V and J ends lost 6 bases and 5 bases respectively, with 10 bases between them. This CDR3 is 12 amino acids long. The DNA for the CDR3 is TGTGCCATCAGGGAATTGGGAACTGAAGCTTTCTTT. It is translated as CAIRELGTEAFF.

This clone was picked up one time. This chain links TRBV7-2 with TRBJ2-5, with D possibly being TRBD1 or TRBD2 (5 bases each). The CDR3 contains 14 residues. Germline V gives CDR1 SGHTA, CDR2 FQGNSA. The ends were cut back, 2 bases at V and 5 bases at J, with 12 bases in the middle. CDR3 nucleotide sequence: TGTGCCAGCAGCTTATCCGGGACGTTGGAGACCCAGTACTTC. This codes for CASSLSGTLETQYF.